Below, one T cell receptor beta chain is given with its context. This entry is derived from a study of CD8 T cells in Susac syndrome. Random hexamers were used to reverse transcribe roughly 0.45 to 1 ug of RNA. One entry per CDR3 protein results from TCRdb running MiXCR on the immunoSEQ multiplex PCR reads. The data hold under 550,000 distinct CDR3 sequences, with 75% to 90% observed a single time. The CDR3 length is 14 residues. The V end was cut by 5 bases, the J end by 7 bases, with 17 bases between. Germline V gene lookup returns CDR1 MNHEY and CDR2 SMNVEV (reference sequence). Sequencing was carried out using CD8+ T cells from PBMCs. This TCR came from a human donor with multiple sclerosis. The chain couples TRBV27 to TRBJ2-5, with D perhaps TRBD1 or TRBD2 (5 bases each). Written as DNA, the CDR3 is TGTGCCAGCAGTCAAGGGACGGGGTCGGGGACCCAGTACTTC. This gives the protein CASSQGTGSGTQYF.